Detailed here is one TCR beta chain. The antigen is not known. The data were obtained in a study of beta chain features in type 1 diabetes. Findings of the study overall: People with Type 1 diabetes carried modestly yet significantly shorter TCRB CDR3s in all four CD4+ subsets.

The junction had 7 bases not matched to a gene; V was cut back by 5 bases and J by 3 bases. Germline assignment: CDR1 MNHEY and CDR2 SMNVEV (reference sequence). The CDR3 is 14 amino acids. Reverse transcription of all isolated RNA meant that expressed TCRB transcripts were sequenced. Using immunoSEQ multiplex PCR, the repertoire was profiled, and TCRdb retains in-frame clones only, with some absent. Here the sample spans around 30,000 clones, approximately 64% being singletons. The chain has TRBV27 and TRBJ2-7, with 7 bases aligning to TRBD1. Sequenced: Tregs from blood. The sequence derives from a woman aged 25 to 45 with type 1 diabetes. CDR3 DNA sequence: TGTGCCAGCAGTCCAGACAGGGTTCGCTACGAGCAGTACTTC. Amino acids: CASSPDRVRYEQYF.